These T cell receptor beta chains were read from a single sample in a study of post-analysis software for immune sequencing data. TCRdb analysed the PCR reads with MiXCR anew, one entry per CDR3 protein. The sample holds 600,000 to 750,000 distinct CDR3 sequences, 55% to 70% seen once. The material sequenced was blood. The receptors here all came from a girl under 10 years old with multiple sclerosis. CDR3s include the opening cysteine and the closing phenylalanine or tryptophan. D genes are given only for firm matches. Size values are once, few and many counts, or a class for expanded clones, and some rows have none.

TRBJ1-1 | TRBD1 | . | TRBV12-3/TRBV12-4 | CASSRQGTLTLEAFF | TGTGCCAGCAGCCGACAGGGCACTCTAACCTTAGAAGCTTTCTTT
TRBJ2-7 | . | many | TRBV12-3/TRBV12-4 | CASSLGGTSYEQYF | TGTGCCAGCAGCTTAGGAGGGACCTCCTACGAGCAGTACTTC
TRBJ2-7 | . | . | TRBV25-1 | CASSEGGRVRYEQYF | TGTGCCAGCAGTGAAGGTGGTAGGGTTCGCTACGAGCAGTACTTC
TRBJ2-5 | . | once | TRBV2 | CASVFGREETQYF | TGTGCCAGCGTGTTCGGCAGAGAAGAGACCCAGTACTTC
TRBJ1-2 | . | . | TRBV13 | CASSLGLGDPGYTF | TGTGCCAGCAGCTTAGGCCTGGGTGACCCCGGCTACACCTTC
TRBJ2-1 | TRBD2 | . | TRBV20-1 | CSAREPAGLLTYNEQFF | TGCAGTGCTAGGGAGCCAGCGGGGCTACTAACCTACAATGAGCAGTTCTTC
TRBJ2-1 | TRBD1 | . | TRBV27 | CASSYTGDPYNEQFF | TGTGCCAGCTCCTATACAGGGGATCCCTACAATGAGCAGTTCTTC
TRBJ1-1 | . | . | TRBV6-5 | CASSYILMDKYQGTPEAFF | TGTGCCAGCAGTTACATACTCATGGATAAGTATCAGGGAACCCCTGAAGCTTTCTTT
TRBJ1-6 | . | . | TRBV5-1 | CASSLSGILNSPLHF | TGCGCCAGCAGCTTGTCGGGTATTCTTAATTCACCCCTCCACTTT
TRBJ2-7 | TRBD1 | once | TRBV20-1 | CSATERTGGFYEQYF | TGCAGTGCTACCGAGAGGACAGGGGGGTTCTACGAGCAGTACTTC
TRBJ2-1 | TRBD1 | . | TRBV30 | CAWRNPTGRRDEQFF | TGTGCCTGGAGGAACCCGACAGGGCGTCGGGATGAGCAGTTCTTC
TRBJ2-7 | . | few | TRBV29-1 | CSSTTPWALRSEQYF | TGCAGCTCGACTACCCCCTGGGCCCTGCGGAGCGAGCAGTACTTC
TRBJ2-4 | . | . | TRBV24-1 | CATSDLGRNIQYF | TGTGCCACCAGTGATTTGGGGAGGAACATTCAGTACTTC
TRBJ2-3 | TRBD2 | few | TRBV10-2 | CASSEFGGGITDTQYF | TGCGCCAGCAGTGAATTCGGGGGAGGGATCACAGATACGCAGTATTTT
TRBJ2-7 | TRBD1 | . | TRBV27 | CASSAPGQGFYEQYF | TGTGCCAGCAGTGCGCCGGGACAGGGATTCTACGAGCAGTACTTC
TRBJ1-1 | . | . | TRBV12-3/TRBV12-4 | CASTLGSTEAFF | TGTGCCAGCACTTTGGGGAGCACTGAAGCTTTCTTT
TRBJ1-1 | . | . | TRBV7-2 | CASSLDRGVNTEAFF | TGTGCCAGCAGCTTAGATAGGGGGGTGAACACTGAAGCTTTCTTT
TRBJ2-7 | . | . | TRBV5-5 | CASSSRPGYEQYF | TGTGCCAGCAGCTCCCGTCCGGGATACGAGCAGTACTTC
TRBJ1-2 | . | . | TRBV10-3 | CAISESTNYGYTF | TGTGCCATCAGTGAGTCGACTAACTATGGCTACACCTTC
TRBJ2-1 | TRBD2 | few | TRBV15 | CATSRTSGGNEQFF | TGTGCCACCAGCAGAACTAGCGGGGGTAATGAGCAGTTCTTC
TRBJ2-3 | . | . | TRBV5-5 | CASSSIGAKGGDTQYF | TGTGCCAGCAGCTCCATAGGGGCTAAAGGGGGGGATACGCAGTATTTT
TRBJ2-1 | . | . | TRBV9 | CASSVDPNEQFF | TGTGCCAGCAGCGTAGACCCCAATGAGCAGTTCTTC
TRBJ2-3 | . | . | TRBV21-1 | CASSKVWRGDTQYF | TGTGCCAGCAGCAAAGTTTGGAGAGGAGATACGCAGTATTTT
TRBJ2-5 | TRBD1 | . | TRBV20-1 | CSTTRTGGLRETQYF | TGCAGTACAACCCGGACAGGGGGCTTGCGAGAGACCCAGTACTTC
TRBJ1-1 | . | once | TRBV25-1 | CASSDADTGTEAFF | TGTGCCAGCAGTGACGCGGACACGGGAACTGAAGCTTTCTTT
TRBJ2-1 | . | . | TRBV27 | CASSYKFGDEQFF | TGTGCCAGCAGTTATAAGTTTGGGGATGAGCAGTTCTTC
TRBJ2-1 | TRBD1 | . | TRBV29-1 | CSVSRDSYNEQFF | TGCAGCGTTTCCCGGGACAGTTACAATGAGCAGTTCTTC
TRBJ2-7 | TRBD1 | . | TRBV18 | CASSKGTGGSYEQYF | TGTGCCAGCTCAAAAGGGACAGGGGGATCCTACGAGCAGTACTTC
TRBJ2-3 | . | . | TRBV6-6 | CASSWGGVGGDTQYF | TGTGCCAGCAGTTGGGGCGGAGTTGGGGGGGATACGCAGTATTTT
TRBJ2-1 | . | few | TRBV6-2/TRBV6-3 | CASSIGTVTYNEQFF | TGTGCCAGCAGTATAGGAACCGTAACCTACAATGAGCAGTTCTTC
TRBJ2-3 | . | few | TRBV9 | CASTGTSADTQYF | TGTGCCAGCACCGGGACTTCCGCAGATACGCAGTATTTT
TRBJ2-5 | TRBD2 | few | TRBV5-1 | CASSPQAGGGETQYF | TGCGCCAGCAGCCCCCAGGCGGGAGGAGGAGAGACCCAGTACTTC
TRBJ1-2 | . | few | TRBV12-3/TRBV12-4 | CASRLTSSHGYTF | TGTGCCAGCAGGTTGACAAGCTCTCATGGCTACACCTTC
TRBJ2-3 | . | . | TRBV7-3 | CASSLSGPPDTQYF | TGTGCCAGCAGCTTAAGCGGGCCCCCTGATACGCAGTATTTT
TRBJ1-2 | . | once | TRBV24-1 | CATSDPGRPEGYTF | TGTGCCACCAGTGATCCTGGGCGACCAGAGGGCTACACCTTC
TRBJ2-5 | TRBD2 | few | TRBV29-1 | CSAGWASGVETQYF | TGCAGCGCTGGGTGGGCTAGCGGGGTCGAGACCCAGTACTTC
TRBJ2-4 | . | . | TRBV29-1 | CSVESRQWGKHIQYF | TGCAGCGTTGAATCCCGACAGTGGGGGAAACACATTCAGTACTTC
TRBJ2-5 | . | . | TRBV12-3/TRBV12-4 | CASSSSEQGGETQYF | TGTGCCAGCAGTTCCAGTGAACAGGGCGGGGAGACCCAGTACTTC
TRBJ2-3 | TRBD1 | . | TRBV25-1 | CAGTGELGTDTQYF | TGTGCCGGGACAGGGGAATTGGGCACAGATACGCAGTATTTT
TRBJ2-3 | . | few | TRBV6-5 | CASTLSSLADTQYF | TGTGCCAGCACCTTATCTAGTCTGGCAGATACGCAGTATTTT
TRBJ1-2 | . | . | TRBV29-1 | CSVEGPGLLSAYGYTF | TGCAGCGTCGAAGGACCGGGACTACTGTCGGCTTATGGCTACACCTTC
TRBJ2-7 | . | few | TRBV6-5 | CASSYDSESYEQYF | TGTGCCAGCAGCTACGATTCGGAGTCCTACGAGCAGTACTTC
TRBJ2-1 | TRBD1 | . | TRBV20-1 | CSARPRTGTYNEQFF | TGCAGTGCTAGGCCGAGGACAGGGACCTACAATGAGCAGTTCTTC
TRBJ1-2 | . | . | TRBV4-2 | CASSQDSAQDYGYTF | TGTGCCAGCAGCCAAGATTCTGCACAGGACTATGGCTACACCTTC
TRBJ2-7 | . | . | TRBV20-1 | CSAHTPGTNYEQYF | TGCAGTGCTCACACCCCAGGGACGAACTACGAGCAGTACTTC
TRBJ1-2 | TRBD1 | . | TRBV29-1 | CSVDRDRGHYGYTF | TGCAGCGTTGACCGGGACAGGGGCCACTATGGCTACACCTTC
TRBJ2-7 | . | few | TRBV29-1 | CSVDSAGSYEQYF | TGCAGCGTTGATTCCGCCGGATCCTACGAGCAGTACTTC
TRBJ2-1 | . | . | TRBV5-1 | CASSFGVEGNEQFF | TGCGCCAGCAGCTTTGGGGTGGAGGGCAATGAGCAGTTCTTC
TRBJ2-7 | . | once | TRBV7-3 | CASSLGWRDRQYF | TGTGCCAGCAGCTTAGGTTGGCGGGACCGCCAGTACTTC